Listed below are T cell receptor beta chains from one sample, sequenced in a study of blood T cell repertoires in COVID-19. Repertoires were generated with immunoSEQ multiplex PCR, while TCRdb's copy carries only in-frame clones and drops some. The sample has 650,000 to 800,000 clones, 80% to 90% seen once. The sample comprised peripheral blood. Every receptor here comes from a woman aged 18-29 years with acute or convalescent COVID-19. CDR3s include the opening cysteine and the closing phenylalanine or tryptophan. The order of the fields is J gene, V gene, CDR3 length, CDR3 protein.

j_call: TRBJ1-3
v_call: TRBV18
cdr3_length: 16
cdr3_aa: CASSPETVSSGNTIYF

j_call: TRBJ1-2
v_call: TRBV30
cdr3_length: 16
cdr3_aa: CAWMGRGSRVVYGYTF

j_call: TRBJ2-7
v_call: TRBV10-3
cdr3_length: 13
cdr3_aa: CAISPGNSYEQYF

j_call: TRBJ2-5
v_call: TRBV5-1
cdr3_length: 18
cdr3_aa: CASSTKPGLAAQKETQYF

j_call: TRBJ2-4
v_call: TRBV7-2
cdr3_length: 16
cdr3_aa: CASSLAAGYDKNIQYF

j_call: TRBJ2-5
v_call: TRBV7-3
cdr3_length: 13
cdr3_aa: CASRGTNQETQYF

j_call: TRBJ2-7
v_call: TRBV9
cdr3_length: 15
cdr3_aa: CASSDAGTRMGEQYF

j_call: TRBJ2-7
v_call: TRBV2
cdr3_length: 16
cdr3_aa: CASSGSVGQITYEQYF

j_call: TRBJ1-2
v_call: TRBV27
cdr3_length: 17
cdr3_aa: CASSFLPRQGANYGYTF

j_call: TRBJ2-7
v_call: TRBV11-2
cdr3_length: 15
cdr3_aa: CASSPDPGQNFEQYF

j_call: TRBJ2-2
v_call: TRBV11-2
cdr3_length: 15
cdr3_aa: CASSSGTGRTGELFF

j_call: TRBJ1-2
v_call: TRBV19
cdr3_length: 14
cdr3_aa: CASSFRTGIDGYTF

j_call: TRBJ1-1
v_call: TRBV18
cdr3_length: 13
cdr3_aa: CASSPAGGDEAFF

j_call: TRBJ1-1
v_call: TRBV11-3
cdr3_length: 13
cdr3_aa: CASSRRQGAEAFF

j_call: TRBJ1-4
v_call: TRBV6-5
cdr3_length: 14
cdr3_aa: CASTTGGGGEKLFF

j_call: TRBJ1-2
v_call: TRBV5-1
cdr3_length: 14
cdr3_aa: CASSLTQGDYGYTF

j_call: TRBJ1-5
v_call: TRBV11-2
cdr3_length: 14
cdr3_aa: CASSFGPAGGAQHF

j_call: TRBJ2-3
v_call: TRBV4-1
cdr3_length: 12
cdr3_aa: CASSQPRDTQYF

j_call: TRBJ1-1
v_call: TRBV7-2
cdr3_length: 14
cdr3_aa: CASSLVGGSTEAFF

j_call: TRBJ2-7
v_call: TRBV7-2
cdr3_length: 14
cdr3_aa: CASSAQGGDYEQYF

j_call: TRBJ1-2
v_call: TRBV18
cdr3_length: 12
cdr3_aa: CASSAGVNGYTF

j_call: TRBJ2-7
v_call: TRBV2
cdr3_length: 13
cdr3_aa: CAIDSEREYEQYF

j_call: TRBJ1-1
v_call: TRBV19
cdr3_length: 14
cdr3_aa: CASSSRTGNTEAFF

j_call: TRBJ1-2
v_call: TRBV7-2
cdr3_length: 18
cdr3_aa: CASSLFSATGSSGYGYTF

j_call: TRBJ2-7
v_call: TRBV6-5
cdr3_length: 14
cdr3_aa: CASSFRDSVHEQYF

j_call: TRBJ2-7
v_call: TRBV9
cdr3_length: 12
cdr3_aa: CASSALGGQQYF

j_call: TRBJ1-4
v_call: TRBV3-1/TRBV3-2
cdr3_length: 19
cdr3_aa: CASSQINITGGESNEKLFF

j_call: TRBJ1-1
v_call: TRBV29-1
cdr3_length: 15
cdr3_aa: CSVEGSGARNTEAFF

j_call: TRBJ2-1
v_call: TRBV29-1
cdr3_length: 15
cdr3_aa: CSVRRMGLNYNEQFF

j_call: TRBJ2-1
v_call: TRBV5-4
cdr3_length: 16
cdr3_aa: CASSLAIRSVYNEQFF

j_call: TRBJ1-2
v_call: TRBV7-2
cdr3_length: 13
cdr3_aa: CASSPQAYYGYTF

j_call: TRBJ1-2
v_call: TRBV7-9
cdr3_length: 15
cdr3_aa: CASSLVEEGNYGYTF

j_call: TRBJ1-2
v_call: TRBV12-3/TRBV12-4
cdr3_length: 13
cdr3_aa: CASSFGTGNGYTF

j_call: TRBJ1-2
v_call: TRBV4-3
cdr3_length: 16
cdr3_aa: CASSRVDKRQDYGYTF

j_call: TRBJ2-7
v_call: TRBV2
cdr3_length: 13
cdr3_aa: CASCSGAAYEQYF

j_call: TRBJ1-2
v_call: TRBV19
cdr3_length: 15
cdr3_aa: CASSSYTGTGYGYTF

j_call: TRBJ2-7
v_call: TRBV27
cdr3_length: 15
cdr3_aa: CASSPDPTSSYEQYF

j_call: TRBJ2-2
v_call: TRBV7-9
cdr3_length: 14
cdr3_aa: CASSPQYNTGELFF

j_call: TRBJ1-1
v_call: TRBV5-1
cdr3_length: 14
cdr3_aa: CASSWATGATEAFF

j_call: TRBJ2-1
v_call: TRBV29-1
cdr3_length: 13
cdr3_aa: CSVVYRGANEQFF

j_call: TRBJ1-5
v_call: TRBV30
cdr3_length: 14
cdr3_aa: CAWSTGGAIQPQHF

j_call: TRBJ1-2
v_call: TRBV19
cdr3_length: 14
cdr3_aa: CASREQGILYGYTF

j_call: TRBJ2-7
v_call: TRBV9
cdr3_length: 14
cdr3_aa: CASSVDSDSYEQYF

j_call: TRBJ2-5
v_call: TRBV9
cdr3_length: 14
cdr3_aa: CASSVRGLQETQYF

j_call: TRBJ1-2
v_call: TRBV5-4
cdr3_length: 14
cdr3_aa: CASSLSGTGDGYTF

j_call: TRBJ2-2
v_call: TRBV24-1
cdr3_length: 19
cdr3_aa: CATSDPDGGGGRISGELFF

j_call: TRBJ1-2
v_call: TRBV5-1
cdr3_length: 12
cdr3_aa: CASSWSGTSYTF

j_call: TRBJ1-5
v_call: TRBV19
cdr3_length: 17
cdr3_aa: CASSRSQGRGRNQPQHF

j_call: TRBJ2-5
v_call: TRBV5-1
cdr3_length: 15
cdr3_aa: CASSPEELGGETQYF